These 13 T cell receptor beta chains were sequenced from one sample in a study of T cell repertoires in aging, cancer and after chemotherapy. Peripheral blood genomic DNA, not sorted cells or RNA, was the template. Rearranged V-D-J TRB sequences were amplified with a mixed TRB-A/B primer pool. Via MiXCR, TCRdb re-called the multiplex PCR reads, giving one row per CDR3 protein. The sample carries 13,000 or so distinct CDR3 sequences, about 25% recorded once. The specimen was blood. The receptors shown here come from a human donor in good health.

The V call is TRBV20-1, the J call TRBJ2-2; 8 nucleotides align to TRBD2. In germline, CDR1 is DFQATT, CDR2 SNEGSKA (reference sequence). V shed 3 bases and J 3 bases; nucleotides not matched to a gene: 6. This CDR3 contains 15 residues. The CDR3 DNA reads TGCAGTGCTAGGGAAACTAGCGGTTACACCGGGGAGCTGTTTTTT. It encodes CSARETSGYTGELFF.

This chain connects TRBV7-9 to TRBJ1-2; D possibly corresponds to TRBD1 (6 bases). Per germline, CDR1 SEHNR and CDR2 FQNEAQ (reference sequence). The CDR3 is made up of 14 amino acids. Trimming removed 0 bases from V and 6 bases from J, with 11 bases in between. CDR3 sequence: CASSLAGGADGYTF. In DNA form, the CDR3 reads TGTGCCAGCAGCTTAGCTGGGGGGGCTGATGGCTACACCTTC. The complete variable domain, with remaining parts taken from reference TRBV7-9 and TRBJ1-2, reads DTGVSQNPRHKITKRGQNVTFRCDPISEHNRLYWYRQTLGQGPEFLTYFQNEAQLEKSRLLSDRFSAERPKGSFSTLEIQRTEQGDSAMYLCASSLAGGADGYTFGSGTRLTVV.

This clonotype counts as medium-sized. V is TRBV20-1 and J is TRBJ2-5, with a possible D match to TRBD1 (6 bases). The CDR3 has 14 residues. Germline V lookup: CDR1 DFQATT, CDR2 SNEGSKA (reference sequence). V was trimmed by 1 base and J by 5 bases, leaving 14 bases between them. CDR3 region: CSARGRGQGETQYF. CDR3 bases: TGCAGTGCTAGAGGGCGAGGCCAGGGGGAGACCCAGTACTTC.

Regarding this clonotype: The CDR3 end shows no conserved phenylalanine or tryptophan, and so a read error is likely. The chain joins TRBV24-1 to TRBJ2-7; TRBD1 might be the D (6 bases). Per the germline V gene, CDR1 is KGHDR and CDR2 is SFDVKD. The CDR3 length is 15 residues. V was cut by 11 bases and J by 1 base, with 20 bases left in between. The CDR3, as DNA: TGTGCCAGCAGCCGGCTCGGGACAAAGTCCTACGAGCAGTACTCC. Amino acids: CASSRLGTKSYEQYS.

This clonotype is deemed medium-sized (0.01 to 0.1%). CDR3 sequence reads: CSVETIGTGAYEQYF. The CDR3 DNA is TGCAGCGTAGAGACAATCGGGACAGGGGCCTACGAGCAGTACTTC. This sequence joins TRBV29-1 and TRBJ2-7; TRBD1 matches at 10 bases. CDR1 is SQVTM, CDR2 ANQGSEA, per germline. With 6 bases clipped from V and 2 bases from J, the junction kept 10 bases outside the gene matches. The CDR3 consists of 15 residues.

By its share, this clonotype is medium-sized (0.01 to 0.1%). The chain couples TRBV20-1 to TRBJ2-7, with D possibly matching TRBD2 (6 bases). This CDR3 contains 12 residues. Germline values: CDR1 DFQATT, CDR2 SNEGSKA (reference sequence). The V end lost 6 bases, the J end lost 2 bases, and 11 bases lay between the germline ends. The CDR3 here is CSAVGLPYEQYF. In DNA, the CDR3 is TGCAGTGCGGTAGGACTACCCTACGAGCAGTACTTC.

This sequence joins TRBV11-2 and TRBJ1-2; D is perhaps TRBD1 (5 bases). The CDR3 totals 13 residues. Germline CDR1 SGHAT, CDR2 FQNNGV. V was trimmed by 7 bases and J by 6 bases, leaving 15 bases between them. The CDR3 DNA follows: TGTGCCAGCAAGGACAAGAATTCGGATGGCTACACCTTC. Translation gives CASKDKNSDGYTF.

This clonotype is medium-sized. V and J are TRBV30 and TRBJ2-1, with 10 positions matching TRBD1. Germline V gene sequence: CDR1 GTSNPN, CDR2 SVGIG (reference sequence). The CDR3 consists of 15 residues. Trimming took 0 bases from V and 6 from J; bases not matched to a gene: 5. The CDR3 protein is CAWSVWDRGGNEQFF. DNA of the CDR3: TGTGCCTGGAGTGTATGGGACAGGGGAGGCAATGAGCAGTTCTTC.

This clonotype ranks as medium-sized (0.01 to 0.1%). The J gene is TRBJ1-2, the V gene TRBV7-9; no firm D call. The CDR3 sequence is 14 residues long. Germline V CDR1 and CDR2: SEHNR, FQNEAQ (reference sequence). V gave up 7 bases and J gave up 2 bases, with 14 bases separating them. DNA for the CDR3: TGTGCCAGCACCGCCCGCTGGGAGAACTATGGCTACACCTTC. It encodes CASTARWENYGYTF.

The chain recombines TRBV5-1 with TRBJ1-2; the match to TRBD1 covers 7 bases. The junction had 5 bases not matched to a gene; V was cut back by 4 bases and J by 8 bases. Germline V lookup: CDR1 SGHRS, CDR2 YFSETQ. The CDR3 is 12 residues long. CDR3: CASSPGQEGYTF. CDR3 coding DNA: TGCGCCAGCAGCCCAGGACAGGAAGGCTACACCTTC.

This clonotype was detected only a few times. The chain has TRBV19 and TRBJ2-3, with D perhaps TRBD1 or TRBD2 (6 bases each). The CDR3 extends over 15 amino acids. The V gene lost 3 bases and the J gene lost 5 bases, with 15 bases spanning the gap. Germline assignment: CDR1 LNHDA and CDR2 SQIVND (reference sequence). The CDR3 here is CASSIGGGREDTQYF. As DNA, the CDR3 is TGTGCCAGTAGTATTGGAGGGGGGCGTGAAGATACGCAGTATTTT.

Relative to its sample, this clonotype is medium-sized. The V and J genes are TRBV6-5 and TRBJ1-2; a possible D gene is TRBD1 (5 bases). Trimming shortened V by 8 bases and J by 4 bases, and 20 bases separated the two germline ends. Germline V gene data show CDR1 as MNHEY and CDR2 as SVGAGI. The CDR3 runs 15 residues. The CDR3 bases are TGTGCCAGCTTTCCCCACCGGGACGGCATCTATGGCTACACCTTC. Its translation: CASFPHRDGIYGYTF.

This clonotype rates as medium-sized. The chain links TRBV6-1 to TRBJ1-2; unclear D gene. Between the trimmed V and J ends, which lost 6 bases and 8 bases, there was a span of 10 bases. The CDR3 contains 11 residues. Germline CDR1 reads MNHNS; CDR2 reads SASEGT. The CDR3 reads CASSLGGGYTF. The CDR3 DNA sequence: TGTGCCAGCAGCCTAGGCGGAGGCTACACCTTC.